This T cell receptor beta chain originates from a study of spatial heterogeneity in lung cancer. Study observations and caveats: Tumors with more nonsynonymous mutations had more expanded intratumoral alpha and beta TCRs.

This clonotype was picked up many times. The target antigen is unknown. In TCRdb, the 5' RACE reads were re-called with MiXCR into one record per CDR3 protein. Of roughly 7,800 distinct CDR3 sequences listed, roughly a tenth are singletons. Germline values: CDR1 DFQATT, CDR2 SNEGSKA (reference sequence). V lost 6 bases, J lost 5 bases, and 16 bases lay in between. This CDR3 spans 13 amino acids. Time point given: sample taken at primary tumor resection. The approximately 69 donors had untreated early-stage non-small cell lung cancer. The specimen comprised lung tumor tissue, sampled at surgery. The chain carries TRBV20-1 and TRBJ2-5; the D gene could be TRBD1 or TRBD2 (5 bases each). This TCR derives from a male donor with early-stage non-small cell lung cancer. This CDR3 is CSAGRDRGETQYF. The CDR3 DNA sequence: TGCAGTGCCGGACGGGACCGCGGGGAGACCCAGTACTTC.